The 7 T cell receptor beta chains given below trace back to one sample, sequenced in a study of cytomegalovirus exposure and HLA in healthy donors. The PCR had 60 Vbeta and 13 Jbeta primers. The data were produced by immunoSEQ multiplex PCR, yet TCRdb's version contains in-frame clones alone and is incomplete. In the table there are about 120,000 clones, around 75% of which are singletons. Sequenced: PBMCs. The receptors here all came from a woman younger than 35 in good health and CMV-seronegative.

In this sample, this clone turned up a few times. The V call is TRBV6-1, the J call TRBJ2-7; D is possibly TRBD1 (6 bases). Germline-derived CDR1 and CDR2 are MNHNS and SASEGT. The CDR3 runs to 13 residues. The V and J ends lost 6 bases and 1 base respectively, with 10 bases between them. In DNA, the CDR3 is TGTGCCAGCAGGGACAGCTTGTCCTACGAGCAGTACTTC. Translation: CASRDSLSYEQYF.

J is TRBJ1-5 and V is TRBV10-1, with D unclear. With 7 bases removed from V and 2 bases from J, the gap between germline ends came to 15 bases. The CDR3 covers 15 residues. From germline, CDR1 is WNHNN and CDR2 SYGVQD (reference sequence). Written as DNA, the CDR3 is TGCGCCAGCAAACTGGTCCGGTCGGGCAATCAGCCCCAGCATTTT. Its protein product is CASKLVRSGNQPQHF.

The chain combines TRBV4-2 with TRBJ1-5, with 7 bases identical to TRBD1. J gave up 5 bases and V 0 bases, and 16 bases lay outside the gene matches. The CDR3 covers 19 residues. Germline V gene sequence: CDR1 LGHNA, CDR2 YNFKEQ. CDR3 sequence reads: CASSQDPGGPVSSYQPQHF. In DNA, the CDR3 is TGTGCCAGCAGCCAAGATCCAGGGGGTCCAGTTTCGAGTTATCAGCCCCAGCATTTT.

The chain is built from TRBV10-3 and TRBJ1-1; 9 bases match TRBD1. The CDR3 runs 13 residues. Looked up from germline, CDR1 is ENHRY and CDR2 is SYGVKD. V shed 8 bases and J 5 bases; nucleotides not matched to a gene: 6. This CDR3 reads CAIRGDRATEAFF. CDR3 nucleotides: TGTGCCATCCGAGGGGACAGGGCTACTGAAGCTTTCTTT.

This clone was recorded a few times. The chain is built from TRBV30 and TRBJ2-3; 9 bases are a match to TRBD2. Germline lookup yields CDR1 GTSNPN and CDR2 SVGIG (reference sequence). The CDR3 covers 13 residues. V was pared by 8 bases and J by 6 bases, with 9 bases of the junction left unmatched. The CDR3 sequence is CARRLAGWDTQYF. Written as DNA, the CDR3 is TGTGCCCGCCGGCTAGCGGGGTGGGATACGCAGTATTTT.

The V call is TRBV5-4, the J call TRBJ1-6; D is perhaps TRBD1 (5 bases). V was clipped by 6 bases and J by 10 bases, with 17 bases between them. The V gene's germline CDR1 is SGHNT and CDR2 YYREEE (reference sequence). The CDR3 has 14 residues. The CDR3 bases are TGTGCCAGCAAGCGGGGGGAGGGAAGGTCACCCCTCCACTTT. Protein sequence: CASKRGEGRSPLHF.

Points on this clone: The same CDR3 can be traced to other DNA sequences in this sample. V usage is TRBV5-6 and J usage is TRBJ1-2, with D possibly being TRBD1 (6 bases). Germline V gene sequence: CDR1 SGHDT, CDR2 YYEEEE. V lost 0 bases and J lost 5, with 14 bases in between. This CDR3 contains 15 residues. The CDR3 DNA reads TGTGCCAGCAGCTTGGGCGCAGGGGCAATTTATGGCTACACCTTC. Amino acids: CASSLGAGAIYGYTF.